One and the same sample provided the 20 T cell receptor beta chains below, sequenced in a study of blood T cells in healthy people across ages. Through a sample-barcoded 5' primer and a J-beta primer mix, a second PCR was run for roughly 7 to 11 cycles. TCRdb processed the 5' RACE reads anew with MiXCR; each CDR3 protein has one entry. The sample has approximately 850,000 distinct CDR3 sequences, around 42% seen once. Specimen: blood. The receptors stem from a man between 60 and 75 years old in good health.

The CDR3 region has the DNA TGTGCCAGCAGCTTTGGCGGATATGGGTACGAGCAGTACTTC. This codes for CASSFGGYGYEQYF. This chain uses TRBV7-2 with TRBJ2-7; the D is unclear. V was cut by 3 bases and J by 4 bases, with 13 bases left in between. CDR1 is SGHTA, CDR2 FQGNSA, per germline. There are 14 residues in the CDR3.

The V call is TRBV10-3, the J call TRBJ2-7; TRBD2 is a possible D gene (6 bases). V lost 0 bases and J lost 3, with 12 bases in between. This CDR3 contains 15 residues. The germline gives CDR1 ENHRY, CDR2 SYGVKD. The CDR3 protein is CAISESDSGVYEQYF. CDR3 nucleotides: TGTGCCATCAGTGAGTCGGATAGCGGAGTCTACGAGCAGTACTTC.

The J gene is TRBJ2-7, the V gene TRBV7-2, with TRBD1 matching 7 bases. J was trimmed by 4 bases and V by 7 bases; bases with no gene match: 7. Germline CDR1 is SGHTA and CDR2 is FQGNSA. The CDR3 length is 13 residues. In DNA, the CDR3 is TGTGCCAGCACCAAGACAGGGTCATACGAGCAGTACTTC. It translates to CASTKTGSYEQYF. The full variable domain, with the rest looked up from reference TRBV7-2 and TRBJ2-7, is GAGVSQSPSNKVTEKGKDVELRCDPISGHTALYWYRQSLGQGLEFLIYFQGNSAPDKSGLPSDRFSAERTGGSVSTLTIQRTQQEDSAVYLCASTKTGSYEQYFGPGTRLTVT.

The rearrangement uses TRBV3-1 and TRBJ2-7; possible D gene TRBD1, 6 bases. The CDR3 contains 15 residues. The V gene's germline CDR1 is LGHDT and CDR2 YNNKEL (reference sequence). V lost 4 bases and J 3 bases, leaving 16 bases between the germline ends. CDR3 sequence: CASSPVAGDFYEQYF. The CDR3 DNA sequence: TGTGCCAGCAGCCCGGTGGCAGGGGATTTCTACGAGCAGTACTTC.

CDR3 amino acids: CASSLGFFRVNEQFF. In DNA form, the CDR3 reads TGTGCCAGCAGCTTGGGATTTTTCAGGGTGAATGAGCAGTTCTTC. The rearrangement joins TRBV5-7 to TRBJ2-1, with TRBD1 as a possible D gene (5 bases). TRBV5-7 is labeled an ORF, and its function is uncertain. With 0 bases removed from V and 7 bases from J, the gap between germline ends came to 14 bases. The CDR3 is 15 residues long.

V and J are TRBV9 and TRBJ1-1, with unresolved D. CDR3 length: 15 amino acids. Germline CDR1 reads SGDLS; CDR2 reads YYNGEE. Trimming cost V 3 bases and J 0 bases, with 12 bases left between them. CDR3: CASSARETMNTEAFF. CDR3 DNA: TGTGCCAGCAGCGCCCGGGAGACTATGAACACTGAAGCTTTCTTT.

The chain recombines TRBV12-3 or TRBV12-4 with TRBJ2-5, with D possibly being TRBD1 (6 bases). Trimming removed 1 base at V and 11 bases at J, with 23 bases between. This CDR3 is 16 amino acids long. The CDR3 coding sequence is TGTGCCAGCAGTTTAGGGGACCCTAGGGGGTTAGCTGAGCAGTACTTC. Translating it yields CASSLGDPRGLAEQYF.

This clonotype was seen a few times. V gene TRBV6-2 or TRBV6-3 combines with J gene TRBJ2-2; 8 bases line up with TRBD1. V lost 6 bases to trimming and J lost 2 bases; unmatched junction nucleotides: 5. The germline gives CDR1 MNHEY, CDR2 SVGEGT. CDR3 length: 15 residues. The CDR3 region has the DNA TGTGCCAGCAGGTGGACAGGGATAAACACCGGGGAGCTGTTTTTT. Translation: CASRWTGINTGELFF.

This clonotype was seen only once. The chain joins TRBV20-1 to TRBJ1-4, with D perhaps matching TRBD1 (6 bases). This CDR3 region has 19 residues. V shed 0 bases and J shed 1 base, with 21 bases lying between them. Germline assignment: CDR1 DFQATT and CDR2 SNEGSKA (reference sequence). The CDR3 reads CSARDRRYRVEVTNEKLFF. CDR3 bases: TGCAGTGCTAGAGATCGGCGATACAGGGTGGAAGTAACTAATGAAAAACTGTTTTTT.

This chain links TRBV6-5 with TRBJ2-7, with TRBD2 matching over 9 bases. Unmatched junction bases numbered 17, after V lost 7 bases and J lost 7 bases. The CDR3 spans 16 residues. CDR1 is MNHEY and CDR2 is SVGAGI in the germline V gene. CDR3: CASTTVRGGGAKEQYF. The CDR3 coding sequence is TGTGCCAGCACCACTGTTAGGGGCGGGGGGGCCAAAGAGCAGTACTTC.

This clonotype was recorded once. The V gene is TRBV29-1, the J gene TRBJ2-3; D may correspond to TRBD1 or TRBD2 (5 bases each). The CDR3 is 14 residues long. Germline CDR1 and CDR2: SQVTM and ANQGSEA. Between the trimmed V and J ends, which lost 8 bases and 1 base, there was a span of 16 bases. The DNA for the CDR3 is TGCAGCTCCGTAGCGCAGGGCCGCACAGATACGCAGTATTTT. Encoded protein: CSSVAQGRTDTQYF.

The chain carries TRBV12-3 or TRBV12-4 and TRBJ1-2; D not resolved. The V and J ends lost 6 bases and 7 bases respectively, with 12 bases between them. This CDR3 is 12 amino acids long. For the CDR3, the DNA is TGTGCCAGCAGCGACCGCAGGCTTGGCTACACCTTC. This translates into CASSDRRLGYTF.

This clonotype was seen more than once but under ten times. Here the CDR3 reads CASKQRREFEFF. As DNA, the CDR3 is TGTGCCAGTAAACAGCGGAGGGAGTTTGAGTTCTTC. The chain recombines TRBV12-3 or TRBV12-4 with TRBJ2-1; D might be TRBD2 (6 bases). V was trimmed by 9 bases and J by 14 bases, leaving 20 bases between them. The CDR3 sequence is 12 residues long.

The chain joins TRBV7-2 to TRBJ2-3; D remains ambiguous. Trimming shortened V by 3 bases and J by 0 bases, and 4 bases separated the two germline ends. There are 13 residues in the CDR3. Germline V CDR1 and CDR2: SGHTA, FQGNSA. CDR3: CASSLESTDTQYF. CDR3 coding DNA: TGTGCCAGCAGCTTGGAGAGCACAGATACGCAGTATTTT.

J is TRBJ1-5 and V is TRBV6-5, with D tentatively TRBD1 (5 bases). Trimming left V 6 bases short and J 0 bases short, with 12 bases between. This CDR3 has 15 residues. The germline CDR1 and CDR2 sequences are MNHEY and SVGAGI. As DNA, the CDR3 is TGTGCCAGCAGGATGGGACGGATTAGCAATCAGCCCCAGCATTTT. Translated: CASRMGRISNQPQHF.

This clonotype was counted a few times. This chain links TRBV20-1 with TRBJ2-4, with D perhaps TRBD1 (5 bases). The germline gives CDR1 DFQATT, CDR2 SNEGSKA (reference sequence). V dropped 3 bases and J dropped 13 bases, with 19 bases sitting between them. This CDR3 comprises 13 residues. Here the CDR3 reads CSASRQGMEEQYF. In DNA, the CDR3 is TGCAGTGCTAGTCGCCAGGGTATGGAAGAGCAGTACTTC.

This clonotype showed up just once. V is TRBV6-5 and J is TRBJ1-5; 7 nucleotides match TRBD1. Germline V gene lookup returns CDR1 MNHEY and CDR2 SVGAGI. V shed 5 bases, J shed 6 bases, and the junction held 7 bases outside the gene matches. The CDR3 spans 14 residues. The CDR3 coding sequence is TGTGCCAGCAGTGCGCAGGGGGGTGGTCAGCCCCAGCATTTT. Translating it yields CASSAQGGGQPQHF.

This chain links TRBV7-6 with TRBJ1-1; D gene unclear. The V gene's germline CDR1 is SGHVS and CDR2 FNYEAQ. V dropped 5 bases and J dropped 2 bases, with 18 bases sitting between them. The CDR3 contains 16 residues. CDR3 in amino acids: CASSPRYKGVNTEAFF. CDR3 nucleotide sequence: TGTGCCAGCAGCCCTAGGTATAAAGGAGTAAACACTGAAGCTTTCTTT.

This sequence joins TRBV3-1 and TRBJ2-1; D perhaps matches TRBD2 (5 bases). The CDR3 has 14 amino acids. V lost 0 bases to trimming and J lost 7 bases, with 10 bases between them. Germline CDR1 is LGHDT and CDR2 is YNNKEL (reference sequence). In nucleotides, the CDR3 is TGTGCCAGCAGCCAAGAACGGGGTACGAATGAGCAGTTCTTC. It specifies CASSQERGTNEQFF.

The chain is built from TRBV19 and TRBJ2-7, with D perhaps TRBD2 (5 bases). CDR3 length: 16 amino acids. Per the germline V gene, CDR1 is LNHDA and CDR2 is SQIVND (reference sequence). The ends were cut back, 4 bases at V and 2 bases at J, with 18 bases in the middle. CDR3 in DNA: TGTGCCAGTAGTAACCCCGGGCGGGTGGGCGCCTACGAGCAGTACTTC. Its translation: CASSNPGRVGAYEQYF.